The TCR beta chain under discussion was sequenced for a study of T cell responses to AZD1222 COVID-19 vaccine. Study findings and constraints: Clonal diversity was possibly underestimated, and the donors were mostly white British, with more females. Elevations in Spike-specific TCR breadth and depth followed administration of two AZD1222 doses.

Sequencing was performed with immunoSEQ multiplex PCR; in TCRdb, only in-frame clones are kept and a portion is missing. The sample holds about 78,000 clones, around 87% seen once. Turning to this clone: Its matching antigen is unknown.

The CDR3 is 12 amino acids. Germline CDR1 reads MDHEN; CDR2 reads SYDVKM. Trimming left V 5 bases short and J 4 bases short, with 8 bases between. This receptor was taken from an adult in good health. The chain couples TRBV28 to TRBJ1-2; D may be TRBD1 (5 bases). The input for sequencing was peripheral blood, taken on day 0 of AZD1222 vaccination. CDR3: CASSGAAYGYTF. CDR3 in DNA: TGTGCCAGCAGTGGGGCAGCCTATGGCTACACCTTC.